The sequence of this TCR beta chain was determined in a study of CD8 T cells in Susac syndrome. RNA amounts of roughly 0.5 to 1 ug underwent reverse transcription with random hexamers. TCRdb itself ran the immunoSEQ multiplex PCR reads through MiXCR, one entry per CDR3 protein. The sample has about 300,000 distinct CDR3 sequences, 85% seen once. The CDR3 is 15 residues long. V was pared by 5 bases and J by 1 base, with 14 bases between. Germline V lookup: CDR1 LNHDA, CDR2 SQIVND (reference sequence). Overall study findings and caveats: As the study acknowledged, the number of individuals in its TCR sequencing and HLA analysis was relatively small.

A note on this clonotype: Its target is unknown.

This TCR was recovered from a human donor with multiple sclerosis. This chain joins TRBV19 and TRBJ2-5, with D possibly matching TRBD1 (6 bases). Sequencing was performed on CD8+ T cells from PBMCs. The CDR3, as DNA: TGTGCCAGTAGTCGTGGACAGCTGCTCCAAGAGACCCAGTACTTC. This translates into CASSRGQLLQETQYF.